Detailed here is one T cell receptor (beta chain). Its matching antigen is unknown. This entry is derived from a study of cytomegalovirus exposure and HLA in healthy donors. Study-wide results and caveats: Several of the most significant clusters appeared linked to common viral pathogens, based on a later analysis. Other equally common chains were less clonally expanded than HLA-associated TCR beta chains, a later analysis showed. It was assumed in the presence/absence analyses that sequencing depth was roughly uniform across donors.

13 Jbeta primers and 60 Vbeta primers were used for the PCR. Libraries were prepared by immunoSEQ multiplex PCR; TCRdb keeps only in-frame clonotypes and omits some of them. Among fewer than 200,000 clones, about 81% were seen once, and the ten largest hold 1.5% to 2%. This CDR3 comprises 17 residues. The germline V gene encodes CDR1 SGHNT and CDR2 YYREEE (reference sequence). The ends were cut back, 0 bases at V and 0 bases at J, with 10 bases in the middle. The chain has TRBV5-4 and TRBJ2-6; the D gene is possibly TRBD1 (5 bases). The sample taken for sequencing was PBMCs. The sequence was obtained from a young woman in good health and CMV-seronegative. The CDR3 DNA reads as TGTGCCAGCAGCTTGGGTGACAGCGCCTCTGGGGCCAACGTCCTGACTTTC. It yields the protein CASSLGDSASGANVLTF.